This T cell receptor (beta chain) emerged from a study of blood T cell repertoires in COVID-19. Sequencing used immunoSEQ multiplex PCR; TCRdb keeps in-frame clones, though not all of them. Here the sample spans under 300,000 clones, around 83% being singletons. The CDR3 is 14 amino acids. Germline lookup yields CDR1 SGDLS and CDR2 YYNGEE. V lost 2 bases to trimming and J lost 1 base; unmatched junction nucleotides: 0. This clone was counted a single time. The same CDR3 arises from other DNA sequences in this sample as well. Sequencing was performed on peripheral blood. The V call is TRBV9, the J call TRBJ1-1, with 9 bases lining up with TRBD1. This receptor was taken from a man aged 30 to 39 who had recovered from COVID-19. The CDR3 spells CASSVGQGNTEAFF. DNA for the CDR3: TGTGCCAGCAGCGTGGGACAGGGGAACACTGAAGCTTTCTTT.